This T cell receptor beta chain comes out of a study of Ad26.COV2.S vaccination and SARS-CoV-2 variants. Study-wide context: Recipients of Ad26.COV2.S got it intramuscularly, once or twice 56 days apart. Study-level findings and limits: Vaccine recipients surpassed placebo recipients in spike-specific TCR breadth. Recipients of either vaccine or placebo displayed similar breadth of non-spike TCRs.

As concerns this clone: Its antigen is not identified.

Assay used: immunoSEQ multiplex PCR; TCRdb lists only in-frame clones, some missing. The table has 380,000 or so clones, around 89% seen once. Treatment indicated: some 20 received Ad26.COV2.S at low or high dose, single or two shots; 5 received placebo; per-sample allocation not given. Day 63 after the first injection of vaccine or placebo was the sampling time. From germline, CDR1 is MDHEN and CDR2 SYDVKM. The CDR3 covers 17 residues. Trimming pared 6 bases from V and 9 bases from J, leaving 27 bases between. The chain joins TRBV28 to TRBJ1-5; D possibly corresponds to TRBD1 (6 bases). The material was peripheral blood, obtained in a trial of Ad26.COV2.S vaccine versus placebo. The clonotype comes from a person aged 18 to 59 who received the Ad26.COV2.S COVID-19 vaccine or a placebo. The CDR3 DNA reads as TGTGCCAGCAGCCTACGCGGGGGTGGGGGGACAATCAGGCCCCAGCATTTT. Encoded protein: CASSLRGGGGTIRPQHF.